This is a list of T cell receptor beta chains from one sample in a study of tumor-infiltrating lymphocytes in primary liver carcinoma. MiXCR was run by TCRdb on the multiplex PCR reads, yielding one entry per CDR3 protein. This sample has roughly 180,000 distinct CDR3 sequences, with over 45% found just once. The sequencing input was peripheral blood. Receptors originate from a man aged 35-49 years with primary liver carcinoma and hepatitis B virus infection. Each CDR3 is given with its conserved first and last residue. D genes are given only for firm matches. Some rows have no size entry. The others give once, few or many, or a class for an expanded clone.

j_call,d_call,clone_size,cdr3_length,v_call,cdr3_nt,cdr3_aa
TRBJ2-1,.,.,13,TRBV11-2,TGTGCCAGTTTCGACGACACGAACAATGAGCAGTTCTTC,CASFDDTNNEQFF
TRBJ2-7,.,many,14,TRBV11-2,TGTGCCAGCAGCCTACTTAGGGAATCCTACGAGCAGTACTTC,CASSLLRESYEQYF
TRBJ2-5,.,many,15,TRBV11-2,TGTGCCAGCAGCTTAGCCCCCGCATTTCAAGAGACCCAGTACTTC,CASSLAPAFQETQYF
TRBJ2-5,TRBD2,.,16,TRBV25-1,TGTGCCAGCAGTGCGGGACTAGCGGGACCTTGGGAGACCCAGTACTTC,CASSAGLAGPWETQYF
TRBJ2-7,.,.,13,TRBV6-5,TGTGCCAGCAGCCGTCTCCCTTCCTACGAGCAGTACTTC,CASSRLPSYEQYF
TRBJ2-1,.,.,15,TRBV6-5,TGTGTCAGCAGTTCCTGGGACCGAACGGACAATGAGCAGTTCTTC,CVSSSWDRTDNEQFF
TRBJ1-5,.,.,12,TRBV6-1,TGTGCCAGCACCCCGTATAATCAGCCCCAGCATTTT,CASTPYNQPQHF
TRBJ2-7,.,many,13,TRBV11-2,TGTGCCAGCAGAGGCCCAGGGACCTACGAGCAGTACTTC,CASRGPGTYEQYF
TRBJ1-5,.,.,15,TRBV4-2,TGTGCCAGCAGCCAAGAAGGGACTAGCAATCAGCCCCAGCATTTT,CASSQEGTSNQPQHF
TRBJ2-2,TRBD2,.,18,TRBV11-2,TGTGCCAGCAGCCTCCGGGGACTAGTGGGAGTGAAGACCGGGGAGCTGTTTTTT,CASSLRGLVGVKTGELFF
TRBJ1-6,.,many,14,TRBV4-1,TGCGCCAGCAGGTCCGGGGTCCCCTCGGGCCCCCTCCACTTT,CASRSGVPSGPLHF
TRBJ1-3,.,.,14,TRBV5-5,TGTGCCAGCAACTCCGGAGGTACCGGGAACACCATATATTTT,CASNSGGTGNTIYF
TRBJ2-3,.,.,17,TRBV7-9,TGTGCCAGCAGCTTAGAGCGCAGGGAGGCCAGCACATATACGCAGTATTTT,CASSLERREASTYTQYF
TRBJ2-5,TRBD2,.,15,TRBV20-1,TGCAGTGCTAGTCATTTAGCGGGACAACGGGAGACCCAGTACTTC,CSASHLAGQRETQYF
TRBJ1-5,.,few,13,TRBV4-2,TGTGCCAGCAGTTTTCTGTTGGACCAGCCCCAGCATTTT,CASSFLLDQPQHF
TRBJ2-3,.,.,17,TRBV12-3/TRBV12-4,TGTGCCAGCAGTTCCCCCTTTGTGCGGGTGGGGGCAGATACGCAGTATTTT,CASSSPFVRVGADTQYF
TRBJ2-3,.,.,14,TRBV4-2,TGTGCCAGCATCCTACTGGGGAGCACAGATACGCAGTATTTT,CASILLGSTDTQYF
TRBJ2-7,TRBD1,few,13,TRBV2,TGTGCCAGCTTGGACAGGGTGAACAACGAGCAGTACTTC,CASLDRVNNEQYF
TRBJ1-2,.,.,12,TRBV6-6,TGTGCCAGCAGGGTAACAGACTATGGCTACACCTTC,CASRVTDYGYTF
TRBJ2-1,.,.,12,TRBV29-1,TGCAGCGTTGACGAGGGGCACAACGAGCACTTCTTC,CSVDEGHNEHFF
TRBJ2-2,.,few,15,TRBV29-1,TGCAGCGTTGTCCCGGGGGCGCAGACCACCGGGGAGCTGTTTTTT,CSVVPGAQTTGELFF
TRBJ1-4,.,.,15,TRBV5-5,TGTGCCAGCAGCTTGGATTGGACGGCGAGAGAAAAACTGTTTTTT,CASSLDWTAREKLFF
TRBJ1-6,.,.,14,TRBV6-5,TGTGCCGGCAGTCCCCAAGCGAGGAATTCACCCCTCCACTTT,CAGSPQARNSPLHF